This TCR beta chain was sequenced for a study of OX40 agonist ivuxolimab in advanced cancers. On the study more broadly: Treatment of patients was with ivuxolimab, an agonistic anti-OX40 (CD134) antibody. Study conclusions and caveats: Both CD4+ and CD8+ T cell populations in blood had undergone clonal expansion by week 6 at 0.1 to 3.0 mg/kg.

This table comes from immunoSEQ multiplex PCR, and its TCRdb copy is limited to in-frame clones, with some not included. The sample includes about 89,000 clones, 93% of them seen just once. About this clone itself: Its antigen remains unknown. The junction and the germline gene differ at one end; a read error may be behind it.

The CDR3 consists of 11 residues. Germline V gene lookup returns CDR1 SGHAT and CDR2 FQDESV (reference sequence). Source: CD4+ or CD8+ T cells sorted from blood, taken in a trial of the OX40 agonist ivuxolimab. This receptor was obtained from an adult with an advanced solid tumor such as melanoma, head and neck, liver or kidney cancer. This chain joins TRBV11-1 and TRBJ2-5; D gene ambiguous. CDR3 coding DNA: TGTGCCAGCAGCTTTCAAGAGGCCCAGTACTTC. This codes for CASSFQEAQYF.